This TCR beta chain was sequenced during a study of regulatory T cells in long-lasting Graves disease. Trimming shortened V by 2 bases and J by 3 bases, and 14 bases separated the two germline ends. The CDR3 runs 15 residues. Germline CDR1 is MDHEN and CDR2 is SYDVKM. Specified time point: newly diagnosed GD, antithyroid drugs for less than 3 months. The TCR library was made from RNA that had been extracted from PBMCs in TRIzol. Each of the patients was recruited from an endocrinology department situated in Xi'an, China. Comments on this clonotype: Just one base apart from a much larger clone, this may be a read error.

Building the TCR beta libraries relied on iRepertoire HTBI primers, and CDR3 regions underwent Arm-PCR. From the multiplex PCR reads, TCRdb called clonotypes with MiXCR, one entry per CDR3 protein. The sample yields around 400,000 distinct CDR3 sequences, 14% to 15% seen once. The sample was also reused in another study, on T cells in Graves' hyperthyroidism and ophthalmopathy. That source reports: The primer set for the first-round RT-PCR of the TCR CDR3 was HTBI. Blood also carried most thyroid clonotypes expanded above 0.001. A median about 7 months before onset, the model predicted ophthalmopathy.

This rearrangement joins TRBV28 to TRBJ2-7; possibly TRBD2 for D (6 bases). The origin of this receptor is a woman in her forties with Graves disease. The sequencing used peripheral blood mononuclear cells (PBMCs), collected at new diagnosis, from a patient treated with antithyroid drugs. The CDR3 DNA follows: TGTGCCAGCAGTTTAAAGGAGGGGACTCACTACGAGCAGTACTTC. This translates into CASSLKEGTHYEQYF.